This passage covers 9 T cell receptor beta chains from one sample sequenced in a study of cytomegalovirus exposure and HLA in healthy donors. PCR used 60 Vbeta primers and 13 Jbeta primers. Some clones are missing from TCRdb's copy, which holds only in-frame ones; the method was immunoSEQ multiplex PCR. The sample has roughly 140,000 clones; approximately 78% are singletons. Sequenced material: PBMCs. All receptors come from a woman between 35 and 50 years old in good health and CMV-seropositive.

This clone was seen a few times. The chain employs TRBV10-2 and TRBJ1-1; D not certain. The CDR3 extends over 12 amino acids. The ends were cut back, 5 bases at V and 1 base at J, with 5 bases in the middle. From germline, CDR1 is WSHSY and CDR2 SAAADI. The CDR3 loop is CASSNWNTEAFF. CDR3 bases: TGCGCCAGCAGTAACTGGAACACTGAAGCTTTCTTT.

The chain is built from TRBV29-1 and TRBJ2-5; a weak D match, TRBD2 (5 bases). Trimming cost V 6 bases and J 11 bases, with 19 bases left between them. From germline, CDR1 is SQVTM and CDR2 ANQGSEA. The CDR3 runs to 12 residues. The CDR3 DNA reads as TGCAGCGTGGCCCTGGGCATCTGGGAGCAGTACTTC. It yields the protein CSVALGIWEQYF.

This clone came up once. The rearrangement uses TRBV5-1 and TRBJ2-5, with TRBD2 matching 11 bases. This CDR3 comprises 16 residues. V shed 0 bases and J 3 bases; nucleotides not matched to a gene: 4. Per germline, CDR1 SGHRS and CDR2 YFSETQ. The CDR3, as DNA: TGCGCCAGCAGCTTGGCCGGGACTAGCGGAAAAGAGACCCAGTACTTC. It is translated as CASSLAGTSGKETQYF.

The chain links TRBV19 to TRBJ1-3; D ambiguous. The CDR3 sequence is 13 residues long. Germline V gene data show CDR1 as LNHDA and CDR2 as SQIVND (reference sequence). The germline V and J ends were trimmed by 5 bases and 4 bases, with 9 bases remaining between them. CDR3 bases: TGTGCCAGTAGTGACACTGAAGGAAACACCATATATTTT. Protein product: CASSDTEGNTIYF.

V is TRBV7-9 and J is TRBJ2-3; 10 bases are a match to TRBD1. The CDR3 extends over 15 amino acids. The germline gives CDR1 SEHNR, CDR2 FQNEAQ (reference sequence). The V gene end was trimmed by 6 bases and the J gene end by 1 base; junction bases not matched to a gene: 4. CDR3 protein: CASSTGTGGTDTQYF. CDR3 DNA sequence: TGTGCCAGCAGTACCGGGACAGGGGGCACAGATACGCAGTATTTT.

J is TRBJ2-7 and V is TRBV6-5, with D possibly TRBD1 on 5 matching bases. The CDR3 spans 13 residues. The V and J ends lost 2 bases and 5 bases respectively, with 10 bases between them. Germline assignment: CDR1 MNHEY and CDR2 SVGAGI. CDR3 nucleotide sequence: TGTGCCAGCAGTTACATGGGGCGCGACGAGCAGTACTTC. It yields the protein CASSYMGRDEQYF.

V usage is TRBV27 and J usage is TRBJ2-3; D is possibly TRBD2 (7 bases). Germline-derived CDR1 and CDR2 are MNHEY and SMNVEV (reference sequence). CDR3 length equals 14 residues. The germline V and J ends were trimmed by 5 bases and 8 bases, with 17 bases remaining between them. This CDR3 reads CASSPRGASGTQYF. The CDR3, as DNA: TGTGCCAGCAGTCCCCGGGGGGCAAGCGGTACGCAGTATTTT.

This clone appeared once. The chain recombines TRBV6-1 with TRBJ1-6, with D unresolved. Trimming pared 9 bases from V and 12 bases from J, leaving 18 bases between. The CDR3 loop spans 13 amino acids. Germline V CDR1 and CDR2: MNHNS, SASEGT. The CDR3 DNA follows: TGTGCCAGTGCTCTAAGGCAGGCACGACCCCTCCACTTT. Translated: CASALRQARPLHF.

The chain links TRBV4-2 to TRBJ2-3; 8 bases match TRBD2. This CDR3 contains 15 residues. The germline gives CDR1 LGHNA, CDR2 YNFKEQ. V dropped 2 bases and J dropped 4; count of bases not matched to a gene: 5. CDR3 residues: CASSQISGTADTQYF. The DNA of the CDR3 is TGTGCCAGCAGCCAAATTAGCGGGACTGCAGATACGCAGTATTTT.